This entry concerns a single T cell receptor (beta chain). The antigen is unknown. The protocol was immunoSEQ multiplex PCR, while the TCRdb copy is restricted to in-frame clones and leaves out a portion. The table shows fewer than 75,000 clones, with approximately 72% occurring only once. This entry belongs to a study of vaccination effects on CD4 cells after COVID-19. Whole-study results and caveats: Marked contraction was observed in infection-induced and vaccine-induced clones late after vaccination.

On roughly day 10 of culture, CD4+ T cells were separated out. Participants completed two doses of the BNT162b2 or mRNA-1273 vaccine. This specimen was CD4+ T cells from PBMCs cultured without peptide, taken after COVID-19 vaccination. The sequence derives from a human donor who received a COVID-19 vaccine.

The CDR3 here is CASSQDVRGEAFF. The CDR3 region has the DNA TGCGCCAGCAGCCAAGATGTTCGGGGGGAAGCTTTCTTT. The chain uses TRBV4-3 and TRBJ1-1, with a possible D match to TRBD1 (5 bases). From germline, CDR1 is LGHNA and CDR2 YSLEER. The CDR3 length is 13 residues. Trimming left V 0 bases short and J 8 bases short, with 10 bases between.